This TCR beta chain comes out of a study of control samples from healthy donors and cancer patients. Repertoires were generated with immunoSEQ multiplex PCR, while TCRdb's copy carries only in-frame clones and drops some. The data show 100,000 or so clones, about 90% seen once. Trimming stripped 5 bases from V and 8 bases from J, with 9 bases between. The CDR3 consists of 11 residues. This clonotype originated in a woman aged 18-30 years in good health. The chain is built from TRBV12-3 or TRBV12-4 and TRBJ1-1; tentative D call: TRBD1 (6 bases). The sample was blood. CDR3 DNA sequence: TGTGCCAGCAGTACCGGGACAGAAGCTTTCTTT. As protein: CASSTGTEAFF.